A single T cell receptor beta chain is shown here with its context. Its matching antigen is unknown. TCRdb passed the 5' RACE reads through MiXCR, listing each CDR3 protein once. In the table there are around 310,000 distinct CDR3 sequences, roughly 4% of which are singletons. Germline V lookup: CDR1 SEHNR, CDR2 FQNEAQ (reference sequence). The V gene end was trimmed by 5 bases and the J gene end by 6 bases; junction bases not matched to a gene: 11. The length of the CDR3 is 16 residues. The sample belongs to a study of T cells after yellow fever vaccination. Study-wide background: Where fractions had low cell numbers, libraries were prepared from them with the SMART-Seq v4 Ultra Low Input RNA kit.

Findings and limits, study-wide: Most primary-vaccination clones reappeared after the booster (more than 95% CD4, 88% CD8). Secondary responses were weaker yet peaked faster, day 5 versus 15.

The sequenced sample was PBMCs, obtained on the day of the yellow fever booster vaccination. The source is a man between 18 and 29 years old who received the YFV17D yellow fever vaccine. The chain joins TRBV7-9 to TRBJ2-1; 9 positions match TRBD1. The CDR3 protein is CASSPRGQGTVNEQFF. As DNA, the CDR3 is TGTGCCAGCAGCCCGCGAGGACAGGGGACCGTCAATGAGCAGTTCTTC.